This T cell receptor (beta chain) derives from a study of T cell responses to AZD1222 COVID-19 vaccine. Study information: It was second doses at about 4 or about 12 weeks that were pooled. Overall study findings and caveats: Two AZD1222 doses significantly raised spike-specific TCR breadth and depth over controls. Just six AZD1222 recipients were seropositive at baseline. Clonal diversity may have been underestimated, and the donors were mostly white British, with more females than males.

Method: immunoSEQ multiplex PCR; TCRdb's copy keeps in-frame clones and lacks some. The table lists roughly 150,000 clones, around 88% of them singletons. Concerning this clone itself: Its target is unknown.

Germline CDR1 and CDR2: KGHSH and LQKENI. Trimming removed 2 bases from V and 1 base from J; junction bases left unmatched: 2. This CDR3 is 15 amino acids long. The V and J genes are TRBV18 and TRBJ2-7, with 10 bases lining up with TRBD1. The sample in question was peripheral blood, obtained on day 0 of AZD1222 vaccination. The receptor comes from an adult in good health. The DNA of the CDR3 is TGTGCCAGCTCACCAAGGACAGGGGGTTCCTACGAGCAGTACTTC. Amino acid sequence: CASSPRTGGSYEQYF.